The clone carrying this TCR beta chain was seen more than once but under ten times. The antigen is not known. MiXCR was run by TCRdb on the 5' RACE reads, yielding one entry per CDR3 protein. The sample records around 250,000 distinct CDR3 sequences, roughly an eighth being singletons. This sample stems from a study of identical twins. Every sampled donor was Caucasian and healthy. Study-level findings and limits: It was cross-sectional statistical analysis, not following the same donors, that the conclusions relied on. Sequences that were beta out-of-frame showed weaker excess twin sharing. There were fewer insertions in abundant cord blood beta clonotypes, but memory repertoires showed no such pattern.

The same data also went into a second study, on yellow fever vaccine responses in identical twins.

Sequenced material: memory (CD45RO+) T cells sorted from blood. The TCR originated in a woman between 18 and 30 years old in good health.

CDR3 DNA sequence: TGCAGTGCTCTTTCCGGGTACTACGAGCAGTACTTC. It is translated as CSALSGYYEQYF. V and J are TRBV20-1 and TRBJ2-7; no firm D call. CDR1 and CDR2 from the germline V gene are DFQATT and SNEGSKA (reference sequence). V gave up 5 bases and J gave up 3 bases, with 11 bases separating them. The CDR3 has 12 amino acids.